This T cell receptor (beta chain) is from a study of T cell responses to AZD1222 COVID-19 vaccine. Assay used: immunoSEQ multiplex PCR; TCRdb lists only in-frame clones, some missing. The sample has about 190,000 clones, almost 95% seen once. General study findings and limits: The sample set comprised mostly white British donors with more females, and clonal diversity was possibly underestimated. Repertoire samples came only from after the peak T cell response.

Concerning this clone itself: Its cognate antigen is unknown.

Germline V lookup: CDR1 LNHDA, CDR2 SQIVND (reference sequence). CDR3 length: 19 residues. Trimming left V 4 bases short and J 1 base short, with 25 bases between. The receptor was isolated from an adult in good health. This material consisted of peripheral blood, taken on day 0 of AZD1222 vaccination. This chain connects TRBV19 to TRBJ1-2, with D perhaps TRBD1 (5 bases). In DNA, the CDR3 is TGTGCCAGTAGTACTCGACCCGGGACCGCACGAAACATTAACTATGGCTACACCTTC. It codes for CASSTRPGTARNINYGYTF.